Sequencing of this T cell receptor (beta chain) was carried out in a study of technical replicates of blood from four donors. Data came from immunoSEQ multiplex PCR; TCRdb stores just in-frame clones and leaves some out. The sample shows 76,000 or so clones, 86% of them seen only once. J gave up 2 bases and V 4 bases, and 7 bases lay outside the gene matches. CDR1 is SGDLS, CDR2 YYNGEE, per germline. The CDR3 runs to 17 residues. The source material was PBMCs. V and J are TRBV9 and TRBJ2-3; TRBD2 matches at 13 bases. The origin of this receptor is a human donor in good health. Some clones in this sample may be carry-over from other donors' samples. CDR3 sequence reads: CASSRGLAGSLTDTQYF. As DNA, the CDR3 is TGTGCCAGCAGCAGGGGACTAGCGGGGAGCCTCACAGATACGCAGTATTTT.